The present T cell receptor (beta chain) was sequenced within a study of T cell repertoires in cytomegalovirus infection. The wider study: CMV infection plus the matching HLA type was flagged by public TCR beta signatures. Overall study results and limits: CMV-specific HLA-C-restricted TCR beta clonotypes dominated the ex vivo response. Public TCR beta family frequency separated CMV-and-HLA carriers, including in an independent cohort.

This clonotype came up many times. Its antigen is as yet unknown. Using its own MiXCR run on the reads, TCRdb lists one record per CDR3 protein. Here the sample spans about 250,000 distinct CDR3 sequences, around 6.6% being singletons. The source is a human donor in good health (CMV status not recorded). Some clones in this sample may be carry-over from other donors' samples. The specimen was PBMCs.

The chain's CDR3 is CASSPQGGGKKLFF. The CDR3 DNA reads TGTGCCAGCAGCCCACAGGGGGGTGGTAAAAAACTGTTTTTT. The chain uses TRBV7-6 and TRBJ1-4; the match to TRBD1 covers 8 bases. Germline V gene data show CDR1 as SGHVS and CDR2 as FNYEAQ. Trimming cost V 5 bases and J 9 bases; bases outside gene matches: 8. This CDR3 spans 14 amino acids.